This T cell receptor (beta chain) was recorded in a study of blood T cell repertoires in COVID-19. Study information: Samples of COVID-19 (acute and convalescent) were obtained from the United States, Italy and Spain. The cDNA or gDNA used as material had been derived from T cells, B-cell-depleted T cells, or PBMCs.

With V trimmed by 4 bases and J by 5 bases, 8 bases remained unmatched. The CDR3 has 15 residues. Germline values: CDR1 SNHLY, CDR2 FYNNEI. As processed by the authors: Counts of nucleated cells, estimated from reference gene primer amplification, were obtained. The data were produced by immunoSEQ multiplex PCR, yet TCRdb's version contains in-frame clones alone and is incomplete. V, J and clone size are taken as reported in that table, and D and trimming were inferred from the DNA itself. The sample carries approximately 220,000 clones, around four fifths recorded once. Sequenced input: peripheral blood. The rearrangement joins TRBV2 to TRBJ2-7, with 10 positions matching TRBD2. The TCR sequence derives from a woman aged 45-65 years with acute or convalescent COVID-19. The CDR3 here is CASSGTSGGTNEQYF. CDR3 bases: TGTGCCAGCAGTGGGACTAGCGGAGGCACCAACGAGCAGTACTTC.